This is a list of T cell receptor beta chains from one sample in a study of T-cell memory formation after mild COVID-19. One entry per CDR3 protein results from TCRdb running MiXCR on the 5' RACE reads. This table has hundreds of thousands of distinct CDR3 sequences, less than 25% appearing once. Sequenced material: PBMCs or a T cell subset sorted from them (not recorded which). The receptors were sampled from an adult woman who had mild COVID-19 (a few samples of this study predate the infection). Cell type and time point are not known. Both conserved end residues are trimmed from each CDR3.

TRBJ2-7	TRBV12-3/TRBV12-4	ASTQTGVSYEQY
TRBJ1-2	TRBV9	ASSPRDRGRSNYGYT
TRBJ1-5	TRBV20-1	SAAGTGGQPQH
TRBJ1-2	TRBV12-3/TRBV12-4	ASSSAGWGYT
TRBJ2-1	TRBV21-1	ASSNGGAGRYNEQF
TRBJ1-1	TRBV5-1	ASSLAMAANTEAF
TRBJ2-3	TRBV14	ASSQGGASFSTDTQY
TRBJ2-7	TRBV7-2	ASSTLGGGKQY
TRBJ2-7	TRBV20-1	SARDRAGVWEQY
TRBJ1-6	TRBV6-2/TRBV6-3	AGQDRDDSPLH
TRBJ2-7	TRBV4-1	ASSHNGLNLRVYEQY
TRBJ2-5	TRBV7-3	ASSPRGGPTQY
TRBJ1-3	TRBV7-8	ASSPSRFALENTIY
TRBJ2-7	TRBV18	ASSPSTRDRARDEQY
TRBJ1-1	TRBV9	ASSVERDRGLNTEAF
TRBJ2-1	TRBV5-4	ASSPFWGNEQF
TRBJ1-1	TRBV18	ASSPPRTGEAF
TRBJ2-3	TRBV12-3/TRBV12-4	ASSLYRTGTTDTQY
TRBJ2-1	TRBV7-7	ASSLDGPSDEQF
TRBJ2-3	TRBV7-2	ASSLYSTDTQY
TRBJ2-1	TRBV7-9	ASSLSTSGDEQF
TRBJ1-1	TRBV12-3/TRBV12-4	ASSFTGPVEAF
TRBJ2-1	TRBV2	ASQTGTYNEQF
TRBJ2-7	TRBV25-1	ASRDPGTHEQY
TRBJ1-1	TRBV6-5	ASSYNRGGNTEAF
TRBJ2-1	TRBV20-1	RTDENNEQF
TRBJ2-4	TRBV7-9	ASSLVGSEGKNIQY
TRBJ2-5	TRBV11-2	ASSLGPLGETQY
TRBJ2-2	TRBV4-2	ASSQSTGTQRTGELF
TRBJ1-2	TRBV20-1	SAPSRGDRYGGYT
TRBJ2-1	TRBV7-2	ASSLWLTNEQF
TRBJ1-2	TRBV7-2	ASSPATGSYGYT
TRBJ1-5	TRBV9	ASSVEGDANQPQH
TRBJ1-5	TRBV7-2	ASSSPDPGPQH
TRBJ2-1	TRBV7-2	ASSSRLISSYNEQF
TRBJ1-2	TRBV6-5	ASSYSTGYIYGYT
TRBJ1-5	TRBV20-1	SALRQGLRSNQPQH
TRBJ2-1	TRBV12-3/TRBV12-4	ASPLAGSDEQF
TRBJ2-3	TRBV27	ASRLAGWGDTQY
TRBJ1-5	TRBV20-1	SARTGTYPDQPQH
TRBJ1-1	TRBV4-1	ASSQDPGINTEAF